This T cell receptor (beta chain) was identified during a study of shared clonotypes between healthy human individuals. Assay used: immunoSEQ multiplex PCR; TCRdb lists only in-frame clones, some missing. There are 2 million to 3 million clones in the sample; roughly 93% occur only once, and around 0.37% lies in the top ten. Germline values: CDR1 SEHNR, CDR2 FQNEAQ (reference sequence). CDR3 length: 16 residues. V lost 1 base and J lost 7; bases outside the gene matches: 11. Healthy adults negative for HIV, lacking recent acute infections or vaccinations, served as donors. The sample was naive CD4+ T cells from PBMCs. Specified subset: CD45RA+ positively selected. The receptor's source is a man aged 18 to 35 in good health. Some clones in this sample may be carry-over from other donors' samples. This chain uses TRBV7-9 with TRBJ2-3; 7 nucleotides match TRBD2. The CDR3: CASSLEAGTTTYTQYF. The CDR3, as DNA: TGTGCCAGCAGCTTAGAAGCCGGGACTACCACTTATACGCAGTATTTT.